The 28 T cell receptor beta chains listed next were all sequenced from one sample in a study of graft-versus-host responses after intestinal transplantation. Data came from immunoSEQ multiplex PCR; TCRdb stores just in-frame clones and leaves some out. The table includes about 130,000 clones, nearly 95% detected once. The antigens for these receptors are not known. The starting material was unstimulated CD4+ T cells sorted from spleen or lymph node cells, obtained before intestinal transplant. The receptors originated from a human donor who received an intestinal transplant.

Comment on this clone: At the DNA level, this CDR3 is encoded by other sequences in the same sample as well. This chain uses TRBV7-3 with TRBJ1-2, with D maybe TRBD1 (5 bases). Germline CDR1 and CDR2: SGHTA and FQGTGA. The V end lost 2 bases, the J end lost 1 base, and 5 bases lay between the germline ends. This CDR3 is 13 amino acids long. CDR3 amino acids: CASSLDSNYGYTF. The CDR3 region has the DNA TGTGCCAGCAGCTTAGACAGTAACTATGGCTACACCTTC. Drawing the rest from reference TRBV7-3 and TRBJ1-2, the complete variable domain is GAGVSQTPSNKVTEKGKYVELRCDPISGHTALYWYRQSLGQGPEFLIYFQGTGAADDSGLPNDRFFAVRPEGSVSTLKIQRTERGDSAVYLCASSLDSNYGYTFGSGTRLTVV.

This sequence joins TRBV28 and TRBJ2-7; D is uncertain. Looked up from germline, CDR1 is MDHEN and CDR2 is SYDVKM. The CDR3 is made up of 14 amino acids. V shed 6 bases and J shed 5 bases, with 17 bases lying between them. The CDR3 nucleotides read TGTGCCAGCAGATCCCCGGGCCGATGGAACGAGCAGTACTTC. Amino acid sequence: CASRSPGRWNEQYF. Variable domain in full (rest from reference TRBV28 and TRBJ2-7): DVKVTQSSRYLVKRTGEKVFLECVQDMDHENMFWYRQDPGLGLRLIYFSYDVKMKEKGDIPEGYSVSREKKERFSLILESASTNQTSMYLCASRSPGRWNEQYFGPGTRLTVT.

The chain is built from TRBV7-2 and TRBJ2-1; 8 bases are a match to TRBD2. After removal of 4 bases from V and 3 bases from J, the junction contained 8 bases not matched to a gene. CDR3 length equals 16 residues. CDR1 and CDR2 from the germline V gene are SGHTA and FQGNSA. CDR3 bases: TGTGCCAGCAGCTCCCGGACTAGCAGAAGCTACAATGAGCAGTTCTTC. Translated: CASSSRTSRSYNEQFF. The variable domain in full, completed from reference TRBV7-2 and TRBJ2-1, reads GAGVSQSPSNKVTEKGKDVELRCDPISGHTALYWYRQSLGQGLEFLIYFQGNSAPDKSGLPSDRFSAERTGGSVSTLTIQRTQQEDSAVYLCASSSRTSRSYNEQFFGPGTRLTVL.

This clone was picked up one time. V is TRBV30 and J is TRBJ1-2; D is possibly TRBD1 (5 bases). With 1 base removed from V and 2 bases from J, the gap between germline ends came to 5 bases. The CDR3 runs to 12 residues. The germline gives CDR1 GTSNPN, CDR2 SVGIG (reference sequence). This CDR3 is CAWSGTNYGYTF. The CDR3 DNA reads TGTGCCTGGAGTGGGACAAACTATGGCTACACCTTC.

This chain joins TRBV18 and TRBJ2-3; D is possibly TRBD2 (5 bases). Germline CDR1 KGHSH, CDR2 LQKENI. The CDR3 loop spans 15 amino acids. The V and J ends lost 1 base and 0 bases respectively, with 8 bases between them. The CDR3 DNA sequence: TGTGCCAGCTCACCACGGGGAGTTAGCACAGATACGCAGTATTTT. Translation gives CASSPRGVSTDTQYF.

V gene TRBV19 combines with J gene TRBJ2-3; TRBD2 is a possible D gene (6 bases). The CDR3 extends over 14 amino acids. CDR1 and CDR2 (germline): LNHDA, SQIVND (reference sequence). The ends were cut back, 7 bases at V and 1 base at J, with 12 bases in the middle. Here the CDR3 reads CASKLAGRTDTQYF. The CDR3, as DNA: TGTGCCAGTAAGTTGGCGGGACGCACAGATACGCAGTATTTT.

The chain is built from TRBV7-2 and TRBJ2-1, with 10 bases identical to TRBD1. With 4 bases clipped from V and 7 bases from J, the junction kept 13 bases outside the gene matches. The CDR3 runs to 17 residues. Germline V CDR1 and CDR2: SGHTA, FQGNSA. The CDR3: CASSWRLGQGVLNEQFF. CDR3 sequence (DNA): TGTGCCAGCAGCTGGCGCCTCGGACAGGGGGTTTTGAATGAGCAGTTCTTC.

This chain uses TRBV5-1 with TRBJ2-2, with 11 bases aligning to TRBD2. The CDR3 is 17 amino acids. The V gene's germline CDR1 is SGHRS and CDR2 YFSETQ. Losses at the gene ends were 0 bases for V and 7 bases for J; bases not matched to a gene: 8. In DNA, the CDR3 is TGCGCCAGCAGCTTGGGACTAGCGGGGACGTACGGCGGGGAGCTGTTTTTT. Amino acid sequence: CASSLGLAGTYGGELFF.

This chain uses TRBV5-4 with TRBJ2-3, with no clear D. Per germline, CDR1 SGHNT and CDR2 YYREEE (reference sequence). This CDR3 is built from 16 residues. V lost 5 bases and J lost 0, with 16 bases in between. CDR3 bases: TGTGCCAGCAGTGCCCGACAAGGCCTTAGCACAGATACGCAGTATTTT. This sequence encodes CASSARQGLSTDTQYF.

This chain connects TRBV6-1 to TRBJ1-1; D remains unclear. Deletions cut 2 bases from V and 2 bases from J, with 6 bases between. Germline assignment: CDR1 MNHNS and CDR2 SASEGT. The CDR3 is 13 residues long. CDR3 region: CASSELTNTEAFF. CDR3 sequence (DNA): TGTGCCAGCAGTGAACTCACAAACACTGAAGCTTTCTTT.

This chain links TRBV6-6 with TRBJ2-7, with D possibly being TRBD1 (6 bases). CDR3 length: 16 residues. Deletions cut 6 bases from V and 7 bases from J, with 25 bases between. CDR1 and CDR2 (germline): MNHNY, SVGAGI (reference sequence). The CDR3 DNA is TGTGCCAGCAGGACATTAACACAGGGATTCCCTAGGGAGCAGTACTTC. It encodes CASRTLTQGFPREQYF.

This clone occurred once. The rearrangement uses TRBV19 and TRBJ2-5; D unclear. Looked up from germline, CDR1 is LNHDA and CDR2 is SQIVND (reference sequence). Trimming took off 8 bases at V and 9 bases at J, with 19 bases between the two ends. The CDR3 spans 13 residues. CDR3: CASQRVGQGPQYF. Here the CDR3 DNA reads TGTGCCAGTCAACGAGTAGGTCAAGGGCCCCAGTACTTC.

The chain carries TRBV5-1 and TRBJ2-1; D may correspond to TRBD1 or TRBD2 (6 bases each). Germline loops: CDR1 SGHRS, CDR2 YFSETQ. The CDR3 runs to 15 residues. The V end was cut by 4 bases, the J end by 6 bases, with 17 bases between. For the CDR3, the DNA is TGCGCCAGCAGCGGAGGCCTAGGAGGGGGCAATGAGCAGTTCTTC. This gives the protein CASSGGLGGGNEQFF.

There are a few counts of this clone. The CDR3 reads CAWRPGTGPSPLHF. In nucleotides, the CDR3 is TGTGCCTGGAGACCCGGGACAGGACCTTCACCCCTCCACTTT. The V and J genes are TRBV30 and TRBJ1-6, with 8 bases lining up with TRBD1. Per the germline V gene, CDR1 is GTSNPN and CDR2 is SVGIG (reference sequence). The CDR3 length is 14 residues. V gave up 3 bases and J gave up 9 bases; unmatched junction bases: 7.

The chain links TRBV4-1 to TRBJ2-4, with 7 positions matching TRBD2. With V trimmed by 2 bases and J by 0 bases, 13 bases remained unmatched. The CDR3 has 19 amino acids. From germline, CDR1 is MGHRA and CDR2 YSYEKL. The CDR3 nucleotides are TGCGCCAGCAGCCAAAGCGGGACTTACCGGGACCGAGCCAAAAACATTCAGTACTTC. Encoded protein: CASSQSGTYRDRAKNIQYF.

This chain links TRBV11-2 with TRBJ2-5; D is possibly TRBD1 or TRBD2 (5 bases each). Germline V CDR1 and CDR2: SGHAT, FQNNGV. This CDR3 has 14 residues. Trimming left V 3 bases short and J 7 bases short, with 15 bases between. The CDR3 DNA is TGTGCCAGCAGCTTTTCCAGGGAGCCCGGGACCCAGTACTTC. This sequence encodes CASSFSREPGTQYF.

In its sample, this clone was seen a few times. The gene calls are TRBV5-4 and TRBJ1-2; 8 bases fit TRBD1. Trimming took 4 bases from V and 6 from J; bases not matched to a gene: 5. This CDR3 has 13 residues. Germline lookup yields CDR1 SGHNT and CDR2 YYREEE (reference sequence). The CDR3 here is CASSQDRANGYTF. Here the CDR3 DNA reads TGTGCCAGCAGCCAGGACAGGGCCAATGGCTACACCTTC.

V is TRBV7-2 and J is TRBJ2-5; TRBD2 aligns across 9 bases. CDR1 SGHTA and CDR2 FQGNSA come from the germline V gene. With 5 bases clipped from V and 4 bases from J, the junction kept 8 bases outside the gene matches. The CDR3 is 15 amino acids. The CDR3 sequence: CASSHRREGRETQYF. The CDR3 region has the DNA TGTGCCAGCAGCCACCGGCGGGAGGGCCGAGAGACCCAGTACTTC.

The rearrangement joins TRBV19 to TRBJ2-5, with D possibly TRBD2 on 7 matching bases. This CDR3 has 16 residues. Per the germline V gene, CDR1 is LNHDA and CDR2 is SQIVND (reference sequence). V was cut by 6 bases and J by 3 bases, with 20 bases left in between. The CDR3 nucleotides read TGTGCCAGTAGACAGCGGGACACGCCAGTCAAAGAGACCCAGTACTTC. As protein: CASRQRDTPVKETQYF.

The V and J genes are TRBV5-4 and TRBJ2-7; the match to TRBD1 covers 10 bases. The ends lost 4 bases at V and 0 bases at J; junction bases unmatched: 4. Germline loops: CDR1 SGHNT, CDR2 YYREEE (reference sequence). This CDR3 is built from 15 residues. CDR3 coding DNA: TGTGCCAGCAGCAACGGACAGGGGGGCTCCTACGAGCAGTACTTC. It is translated as CASSNGQGGSYEQYF.

The chain joins TRBV5-1 to TRBJ2-1; 9 bases map to TRBD2. Germline trimming cut 0 bases from V and 9 bases from J; bases unmatched to any gene: 7. CDR3 length equals 15 residues. The V gene's germline CDR1 is SGHRS and CDR2 YFSETQ. The CDR3 bases are TGCGCCAGCAGCTTGGTAGGCGGGAGGGTCGCTGAGCAGTTCTTC. Protein: CASSLVGGRVAEQFF.

The rearrangement uses TRBV5-1 and TRBJ2-3; no definite D call. The CDR3 has 14 residues. Germline V gives CDR1 SGHRS, CDR2 YFSETQ. V lost 1 base, J lost 0 bases, and 6 bases lay in between. CDR3 nucleotide sequence: TGCGCCAGCAGCTTGAACCCGAGCACAGATACGCAGTATTTT. Protein sequence: CASSLNPSTDTQYF.

The V and J genes are TRBV28 and TRBJ2-2, with D unresolved. V gave up 7 bases and J gave up 0 bases, with 9 bases separating them. Germline V CDR1 and CDR2: MDHEN, SYDVKM. The CDR3 spans 14 residues. Here the CDR3 reads CASIRAANTGELFF. For the CDR3, the DNA is TGTGCCAGCATACGGGCCGCGAACACCGGGGAGCTGTTTTTT. Full variable domain (missing parts from reference TRBV28 and TRBJ2-2): DVKVTQSSRYLVKRTGEKVFLECVQDMDHENMFWYRQDPGLGLRLIYFSYDVKMKEKGDIPEGYSVSREKKERFSLILESASTNQTSMYLCASIRAANTGELFFGEGSRLTVL.

This clone was observed once. V gene TRBV19 combines with J gene TRBJ2-3; tentative D call: TRBD2 (5 bases). The CDR3 loop spans 16 amino acids. Germline assignment: CDR1 LNHDA and CDR2 SQIVND (reference sequence). The V gene lost 6 bases and the J gene lost 4 bases, with 20 bases spanning the gap. CDR3 coding DNA: TGTGCCAGTAGAAGGACCCCGGCTCTTAGCGCAGATACGCAGTATTTT. Its translation: CASRRTPALSADTQYF.

The rearrangement joins TRBV2 to TRBJ1-4, with 8 bases aligning to TRBD1. The CDR3 is 16 amino acids. CDR1 and CDR2 (germline): SNHLY, FYNNEI. With V trimmed by 6 bases and J by 7 bases, 13 bases remained unmatched. The CDR3 DNA reads as TGTGCCAGCAGCTTAGTTAGACAGGGGAGGAGTGAAAAACTGTTTTTT. It translates to CASSLVRQGRSEKLFF. The full variable domain, with the rest looked up from reference TRBV2 and TRBJ1-4, is EPEVTQTPSHQVTQMGQEVILRCVPISNHLYFYWYRQILGQKVEFLVSFYNNEISEKSEIFDDQFSVERPDGSNFTLKIRSTKLEDSAMYFCASSLVRQGRSEKLFFGSGTQLSVL.

The table lists this clone with a few counts. Other DNA sequences within the sample encode an identical CDR3. The chain carries TRBV6-1 and TRBJ2-7; either TRBD1 or TRBD2 may supply D (5 bases each). Trimming shortened V by 6 bases and J by 0 bases, and 6 bases separated the two germline ends. Germline CDR1 and CDR2: MNHNS and SASEGT. This CDR3 spans 12 amino acids. The CDR3 DNA sequence: TGTGCCAGCAGGAGGGGCTCCTACGAGCAGTACTTC. It is translated as CASRRGSYEQYF.

The V and J genes are TRBV6-6 and TRBJ1-1; 9 nucleotides align to TRBD1. With V trimmed by 7 bases and J by 4 bases, 10 bases remained unmatched. Germline V lookup: CDR1 MNHNY, CDR2 SVGAGI (reference sequence). The CDR3 length is 15 residues. The CDR3 is CASTTTGGYSTEAFF. CDR3 nucleotide sequence: TGTGCCAGCACCACTACAGGGGGCTATAGCACTGAAGCTTTCTTT.

The chain joins TRBV7-3 to TRBJ2-1; perhaps TRBD1 as D (6 bases). Germline CDR1 reads SGHTA; CDR2 reads FQGTGA. Trimming removed 5 bases at V and 3 bases at J, with 23 bases between. CDR3 size: 18 residues. Written as DNA, the CDR3 is TGTGCCAGCAGCCCAAGGCCCGGACAGACAGCGAACTACAATGAGCAGTTCTTC. As protein: CASSPRPGQTANYNEQFF.